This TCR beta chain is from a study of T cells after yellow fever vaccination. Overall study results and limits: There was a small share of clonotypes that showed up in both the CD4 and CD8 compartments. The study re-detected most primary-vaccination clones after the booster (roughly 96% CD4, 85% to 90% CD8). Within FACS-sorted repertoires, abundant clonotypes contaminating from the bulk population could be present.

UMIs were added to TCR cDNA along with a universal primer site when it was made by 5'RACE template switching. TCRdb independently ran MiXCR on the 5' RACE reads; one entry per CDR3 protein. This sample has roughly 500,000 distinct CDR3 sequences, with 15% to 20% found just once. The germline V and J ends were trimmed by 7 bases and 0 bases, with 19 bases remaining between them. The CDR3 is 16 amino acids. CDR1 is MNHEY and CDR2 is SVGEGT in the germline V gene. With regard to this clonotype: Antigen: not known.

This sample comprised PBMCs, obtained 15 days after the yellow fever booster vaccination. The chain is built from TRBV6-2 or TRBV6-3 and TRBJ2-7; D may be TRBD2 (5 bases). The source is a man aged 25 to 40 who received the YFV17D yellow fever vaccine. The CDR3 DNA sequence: TGTGCCAGCATTAGTATCGGACGGAGGAGCTCCTACGAGCAGTACTTC. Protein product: CASISIGRRSSYEQYF.